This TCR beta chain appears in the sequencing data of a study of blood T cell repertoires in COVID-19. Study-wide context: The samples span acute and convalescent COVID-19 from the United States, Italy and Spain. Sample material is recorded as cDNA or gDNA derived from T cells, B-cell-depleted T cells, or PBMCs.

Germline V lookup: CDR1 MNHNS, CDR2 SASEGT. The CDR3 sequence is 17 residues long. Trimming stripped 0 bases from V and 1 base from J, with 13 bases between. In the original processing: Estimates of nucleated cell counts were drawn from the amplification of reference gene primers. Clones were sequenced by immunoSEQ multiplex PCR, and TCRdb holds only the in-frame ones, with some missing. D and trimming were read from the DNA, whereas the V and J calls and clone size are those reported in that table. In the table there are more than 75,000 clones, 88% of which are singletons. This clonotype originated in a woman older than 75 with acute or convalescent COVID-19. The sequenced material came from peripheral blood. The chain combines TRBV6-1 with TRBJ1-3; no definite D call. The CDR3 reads CASSEALGFGSGNTIYF. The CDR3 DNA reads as TGTGCCAGCAGTGAAGCCCTCGGGTTCGGGTCTGGAAACACCATATATTTT.